This T cell receptor beta chain was sequenced during a study of cytomegalovirus exposure and HLA in healthy donors. Findings and caveats of the study: For cytomegalovirus status, the classifier reportedly gave diagnoses with high specificity and sensitivity. Rare TCR sequences dominated, though some public TCRs recurred in many donors. Cytomegalovirus-associated status was assigned to about 170 TCR beta chains. The tendency of first-cohort TCR clusters to co-occur in the 90 to 150 validation repertoires emerged from a later analysis.

Sequencing was performed with immunoSEQ multiplex PCR; in TCRdb, only in-frame clones are kept and a portion is missing. The sample consists of about 180,000 clones, around nine tenths of them appearing once. Germline CDR1 reads SQVTM; CDR2 reads ANQGSEA. This CDR3 has 14 residues. J lost 4 bases, V lost 4 bases, and 4 bases had no gene match. Of note for this clone: The antigen remains undetermined.

The chain combines TRBV29-1 with TRBJ1-5; TRBD1 agrees at 10 bases. Input material: PBMCs. This TCR came from a woman in her twenties or thirties in good health and CMV-seronegative. The CDR3 DNA sequence: TGCAGCGTTGCACCGGGACAGGGGAATCAGCCCCAGCATTTT. It codes for CSVAPGQGNQPQHF.